This T cell receptor (beta chain) is drawn from a study of Ad26.COV2.S vaccination and SARS-CoV-2 variants. Study overall: Vaccine-arm donor from the placebo-controlled COV1001 Ad26.COV2.S trial. Study-level findings and limits: Across vaccine and placebo recipients, the breadth of non-spike TCRs was similar. Substantial breadth was reportedly displayed by spike-specific CD8+ and CD4+ T cell responses after vaccination.

Treatment given: roughly 18 received Ad26.COV2.S at low or high dose, single or two shots; a few received placebo; per-sample allocation not given. Following the first vaccine or placebo injection, samples were taken on day 63. To note about this clone: Its target is unknown.

Measured with immunoSEQ multiplex PCR; TCRdb has only the in-frame clones, and not every one. The sample has 200,000 to 250,000 clones, roughly 90% seen once. J gave up 2 bases and V 2 bases, and 12 bases lay outside the gene matches. The CDR3 runs 17 residues. CDR1 is LGHNA and CDR2 is YSLEER in the germline V gene. The TCR sequence derives from a person aged 18-65 years who received the Ad26.COV2.S COVID-19 vaccine or a placebo. The sequencing used peripheral blood, collected in a trial of Ad26.COV2.S vaccine versus placebo. The genes are TRBV4-3 and TRBJ2-7, with 7 bases fitting TRBD2. The CDR3 sequence: CASSQRGLVDYPYEQYF. CDR3 sequence (DNA): TGCGCCAGCAGCCAACGTGGACTAGTTGATTATCCCTACGAGCAGTACTTC.